This is a list of T cell receptor beta chains from one sample in a study of cytomegalovirus exposure and HLA in healthy donors. Here immunoSEQ multiplex PCR was the method, and the copy in TCRdb shows in-frame clones only, minus some. In the table there are hundreds of thousands of clones, more than 65% of which are singletons. What was sequenced was PBMCs. The receptor set was obtained from a woman in her 30s in good health and CMV-seronegative. CDR3s include the opening cysteine and the closing phenylalanine or tryptophan. A D gene is named only where the DNA matches it firmly. Clone size appears in some rows only: once, few, many, or a class for an expanded clone.

clone size	V gene	J gene	D gene	CDR3 protein	CDR3 DNA
NA	TRBV25-1	TRBJ2-5	TRBD1	CASRDRGRETQYF	TGTGCCAGCAGGGACAGGGGTCGGGAGACCCAGTACTTC
NA	TRBV7-8	TRBJ2-5	NA	CASSLVVGGRSQETQYF	TGTGCCAGCAGCTTAGTGGTGGGAGGAAGGTCCCAAGAGACCCAGTACTTC
once	TRBV6-1	TRBJ1-6	TRBD1	CASSGSGGYNSPLHF	TGTGCCAGCAGTGGGTCAGGGGGCTATAATTCACCCCTCCACTTT
NA	TRBV6-5	TRBJ1-4	NA	CASSYSTTGGNEKLFF	TGTGCCAGCAGTTACTCGACGACAGGTGGCAATGAAAAACTGTTTTTT
NA	TRBV4-3	TRBJ1-1	TRBD1	CASSQDAQGAEAFF	TGCGCCAGCAGCCAAGATGCGCAGGGGGCTGAAGCTTTCTTT
NA	TRBV4-1	TRBJ1-1	NA	CASSRAGDEGEAFF	TGCGCCAGCAGCCGGGCGGGGGACGAGGGTGAAGCTTTCTTT
NA	TRBV2	TRBJ1-1	NA	CASGGVGNTEAFF	TGTGCCAGCGGGGGGGTCGGGAACACTGAAGCTTTCTTT
NA	TRBV6-6	TRBJ1-5	NA	CASSPPLDSNQPQHF	TGTGCCAGCAGCCCCCCACTTGATAGCAATCAGCCCCAGCATTTT
NA	TRBV7-9	TRBJ1-1	NA	CASSPQEGTEAFF	TGTGCCAGCAGCCCACAGGAGGGCACTGAAGCTTTCTTT
NA	TRBV18	TRBJ1-5	NA	CASRGGAGNQPQHF	TGTGCCAGCCGAGGGGGGGCGGGCAATCAGCCCCAGCATTTT
few	TRBV2	TRBJ2-7	NA	CASSASSETAISYEQYF	TGTGCCAGCAGTGCCTCCTCCGAGACAGCTATCTCCTACGAGCAGTACTTC
few	TRBV18	TRBJ2-1	TRBD2	CASSPGGFSLNEQFF	TGTGCCAGCTCACCGGGGGGGTTTTCTTTGAATGAGCAGTTCTTC
NA	TRBV6-5	TRBJ2-7	TRBD1	CASSDRESREQYF	TGTGCCAGCAGTGACAGGGAAAGCCGGGAGCAGTACTTC
NA	TRBV5-6	TRBJ2-7	NA	CASSLGQYYEQYF	TGTGCCAGCAGCTTGGGGCAATACTACGAGCAGTACTTC
few	TRBV18	TRBJ1-2	NA	CASSPGLTRTYGYTF	TGTGCCAGCTCACCAGGACTCACCCGAACTTATGGCTACACCTTC
NA	TRBV7-2	TRBJ2-3	TRBD2	CASSPRGTSGGLLADTQYF	TGTGCCAGCAGCCCAAGAGGGACTAGCGGGGGCCTGCTGGCAGATACGCAGTATTTT
NA	TRBV6-1	TRBJ1-1	NA	CASSRQSRGSEAFF	TGTGCCAGCAGTAGACAGAGTCGGGGGTCTGAAGCTTTCTTT
NA	TRBV4-1	TRBJ1-2	TRBD1	CASSQVEGANYGYTF	TGCGCCAGCAGCCAAGTCGAGGGGGCGAACTATGGCTACACCTTC
NA	TRBV5-4	TRBJ1-3	NA	CASSLDLGAPGNTIYF	TGTGCCAGCAGCTTGGACCTGGGGGCTCCTGGAAACACCATATATTTT
NA	TRBV7-2	TRBJ2-1	TRBD2	CASSTSSGNRYNEQFF	TGTGCCAGCAGCACATCTAGCGGGAATAGATACAATGAGCAGTTCTTC
once	TRBV19	TRBJ2-5	TRBD1	CASSWDRKTPETQYF	TGTGCCAGTAGCTGGGACAGAAAAACCCCAGAGACCCAGTACTTC
NA	TRBV5-6	TRBJ1-2	NA	CASSLAGTLTGGYTF	TGTGCCAGCAGCTTGGCCGGGACGTTGACAGGTGGCTACACCTTC
NA	TRBV5-4	TRBJ1-1	NA	CASSRLAVLVNTEAFF	TGTGCCAGCAGCCGTTTGGCAGTCCTTGTGAACACTGAAGCTTTCTTT
NA	TRBV5-4	TRBJ2-3	TRBD1	CASSSRKQGASFTDTQYF	TGTGCCAGCAGCTCCCGAAAACAGGGGGCCTCATTCACAGATACGCAGTATTTT
NA	TRBV6-6	TRBJ2-7	TRBD1	CASSSPGQAYEQYF	TGTGCCAGCAGCAGCCCGGGACAGGCCTACGAGCAGTACTTC
few	TRBV6-5	TRBJ2-6	TRBD2	CASSFTGGSGANVLTF	TGTGCCAGCAGTTTCACGGGGGGCTCTGGGGCCAACGTCCTGACTTTC
few	TRBV6-1	TRBJ1-1	NA	CASSPGFPRAFF	TGTGCCAGCAGCCCAGGGTTTCCCAGGGCTTTCTTT
NA	TRBV5-1	TRBJ2-3	TRBD2	CASSLAGTSADTQYF	TGCGCCAGCAGCTTGGCTGGGACTAGCGCAGATACGCAGTATTTT
few	TRBV18	TRBJ1-2	NA	CASSPSATGDYGYTF	TGTGCCAGCTCTCCAAGTGCGACAGGAGACTATGGCTACACCTTC
NA	TRBV10-1	TRBJ1-2	TRBD1	CASSPGQLYGYTF	TGCGCCAGCAGTCCGGGACAGCTCTATGGCTACACCTTC
NA	TRBV5-1	TRBJ2-7	TRBD2	CASSFGTSGRARDF	TGCGCCAGCAGCTTCGGGACTAGCGGGAGGGCCCGGGACTTC
NA	TRBV6-5	TRBJ1-1	NA	CATLGQLNTEAFF	TGTGCCACCCTTGGACAGTTGAACACTGAAGCTTTCTTT
NA	TRBV2	TRBJ2-7	NA	CASSGRGYEQYF	TGTGCCAGCAGTGGAAGAGGCTACGAGCAGTACTTC
few	TRBV18	TRBJ1-2	TRBD1	CASSPDRGYGYTF	TGTGCCAGCTCACCCGACAGGGGCTATGGCTACACCTTC
NA	TRBV6-1	TRBJ2-7	NA	CASSERGWTYEQYF	TGTGCCAGCAGTGAAAGGGGGTGGACCTACGAGCAGTACTTC
NA	TRBV7-2	TRBJ2-1	TRBD2	CASSLSGGSYNEQFF	TGTGCCAGCAGCTTAAGCGGGGGATCCTACAATGAGCAGTTCTTC
few	TRBV5-6	TRBJ1-1	NA	CASSWRTEAFF	TGTGCCAGCAGCTGGAGGACTGAAGCTTTCTTT
NA	TRBV7-2	TRBJ2-7	NA	CASSAGQLYEQYF	TGTGCCAGCAGCGCGGGACAGCTCTACGAGCAGTACTTC
NA	TRBV11-3	TRBJ1-2	NA	CASSLDPLGRVYVGYTF	TGTGCCAGCAGCTTAGATCCCCTCGGCAGGGTGTACGTCGGCTACACCTTC
NA	TRBV2	TRBJ1-2	NA	CASGQTNYGYTF	TGTGCCAGCGGACAGACCAACTATGGCTACACCTTC
NA	TRBV29-1	TRBJ2-7	TRBD1	CSVGPGGPGYEQYF	TGCAGCGTTGGGCCAGGGGGCCCCGGCTACGAGCAGTACTTC
NA	TRBV7-9	TRBJ2-2	TRBD2	CASRPSGTSAGELFF	TGTGCCAGCAGGCCGTCCGGGACTAGCGCCGGGGAGCTGTTTTTT
NA	TRBV19	TRBJ2-1	NA	CASSSDSYNEQFF	TGTGCCAGTAGCTCGGACAGCTACAATGAGCAGTTCTTC
NA	TRBV19	TRBJ2-1	TRBD2	CASSMGTSGNEQFF	TGTGCCAGTAGTATGGGGACTAGCGGGAATGAGCAGTTCTTC
few	TRBV29-1	TRBJ2-1	NA	CSVGRDNEQFF	TGCAGCGTTGGCAGGGATAATGAGCAGTTCTTC
NA	TRBV6-1	TRBJ2-6	TRBD2	CASSVMGGSFGANVLTF	TGTGCCAGCAGTGTAATGGGGGGGTCTTTCGGGGCCAACGTCCTGACTTTC
NA	TRBV18	TRBJ1-2	NA	CASSQMGVNYGYTF	TGTGCCAGCTCCCAAATGGGAGTAAACTATGGCTACACCTTC
NA	TRBV7-3	TRBJ2-3	NA	CASSQRAATDTQYF	TGTGCCAGCAGCCAGAGGGCGGCCACAGATACGCAGTATTTT
NA	TRBV27	TRBJ1-2	NA	CASSLSGQNHINYGYTF	TGTGCCAGCAGTTTATCGGGGCAGAATCACATTAACTATGGCTACACCTTC
NA	TRBV7-7	TRBJ2-2	NA	CASSLSTNTGELFF	TGTGCTAGCAGCTTATCTACGAACACCGGGGAGCTGTTTTTT
NA	TRBV5-5	TRBJ1-6	NA	CASSLQFNSPLHF	TGTGCCAGCAGCTTACAGTTTAATTCACCCCTCCACTTT
NA	TRBV29-1	TRBJ1-1	TRBD1	CSVTYRGGFGTEAFF	TGCAGCGTTACCTACAGGGGGGGCTTCGGCACTGAAGCTTTCTTT